These T cell receptor beta chains were read from a single sample in a study of cytomegalovirus exposure and HLA in healthy donors. Assay: immunoSEQ multiplex PCR; the TCRdb copy retains only in-frame clones and omits some. The sample includes approximately 150,000 clones, approximately 71% of them seen just once. Material for sequencing was PBMCs. The receptors shown here come from a woman in her late teens or twenties in good health and CMV-seropositive. The conserved cysteine and the conserved F or W are not part of the CDR3 here. Each record gives: J gene, CDR3 length, V gene, clone size, CDR3 protein. Size tells how often a clone was seen (once, few, many) or the class of an expanded clone, and some rows leave it out.

J gene: TRBJ1-1; CDR3 length: 12; V gene: TRBV5-1; clone size: .; CDR3 protein: ASSLAGGYAEAF
J gene: TRBJ1-1; CDR3 length: 13; V gene: TRBV13; clone size: .; CDR3 protein: ASSREAGFDTEAF
J gene: TRBJ1-4; CDR3 length: 13; V gene: TRBV27; clone size: .; CDR3 protein: ASSTPGQGHEKLF
J gene: TRBJ1-2; CDR3 length: 12; V gene: TRBV5-5; clone size: .; CDR3 protein: ASSPGAPSYGYT
J gene: TRBJ2-7; CDR3 length: 14; V gene: TRBV5-1; clone size: .; CDR3 protein: ASSLGGVQGSYEQY
J gene: TRBJ1-1; CDR3 length: 13; V gene: TRBV19; clone size: .; CDR3 protein: ASSTRDRGNTEAF
J gene: TRBJ1-1; CDR3 length: 11; V gene: TRBV11-2; clone size: .; CDR3 protein: ASSRTPGAEAF
J gene: TRBJ2-2; CDR3 length: 11; V gene: TRBV29-1; clone size: .; CDR3 protein: SVDGGNTGELF
J gene: TRBJ2-3; CDR3 length: 14; V gene: TRBV9; clone size: .; CDR3 protein: ASSPRLAGITDTQY
J gene: TRBJ2-7; CDR3 length: 9; V gene: TRBV7-9; clone size: .; CDR3 protein: ASSLRGEQY
J gene: TRBJ1-3; CDR3 length: 13; V gene: TRBV9; clone size: .; CDR3 protein: ASSAVGGSGNTIY
J gene: TRBJ2-4; CDR3 length: 13; V gene: TRBV4-3; clone size: .; CDR3 protein: ASSQVLGAKNIQY
J gene: TRBJ1-2; CDR3 length: 11; V gene: TRBV19; clone size: few; CDR3 protein: ATADRSNYGYT
J gene: TRBJ2-2; CDR3 length: 13; V gene: TRBV7-9; clone size: few; CDR3 protein: ASSLISAPGVGLF
J gene: TRBJ2-3; CDR3 length: 13; V gene: TRBV18; clone size: once; CDR3 protein: ASSPGQLSTDTQY
J gene: .; CDR3 length: 14; V gene: TRBV6-5; clone size: .; CDR3 protein: ASSYSRQGHLYEQY
J gene: TRBJ1-1; CDR3 length: 14; V gene: TRBV30; clone size: .; CDR3 protein: AWSVLGTGGTTEAF
J gene: TRBJ2-3; CDR3 length: 17; V gene: TRBV4-1; clone size: .; CDR3 protein: ASSQVLGLAGGPVDTQY
J gene: TRBJ2-1; CDR3 length: 12; V gene: TRBV4-1; clone size: .; CDR3 protein: ASSQELVSDEQF
J gene: TRBJ1-1; CDR3 length: 15; V gene: TRBV19; clone size: once; CDR3 protein: ASKGGSGQGGNTEAF
J gene: TRBJ1-4; CDR3 length: 13; V gene: TRBV5-1; clone size: .; CDR3 protein: ASSLGGTGLEKLF
J gene: TRBJ2-7; CDR3 length: 11; V gene: TRBV7-6; clone size: .; CDR3 protein: ASSLEQGSEQY